The sequence of this TCR beta chain was determined in a study of blood T cell repertoires in COVID-19. Study information: Acute and convalescent COVID-19 specimens originated in the United States, Italy and Spain. The cDNA or gDNA used as material had been derived from T cells, B-cell-depleted T cells, or PBMCs.

The length of the CDR3 is 16 residues. CDR1 MNHNS and CDR2 SASEGT come from the germline V gene. V was trimmed by 2 bases and J by 7 bases, leaving 18 bases between them. As originally analysed: Amplified reference gene primers provided the basis for estimating nucleated cell counts. Generated by immunoSEQ multiplex PCR, the TCRdb table keeps only in-frame clones and is missing some. Clone size and V and J calls were adopted from that table, with D and trimming inferred from the DNA. The table includes fewer than 100,000 clones, around 87% detected once. This clonotype was sampled from a human donor with acute or convalescent COVID-19. The donor label of this sample is uncertain. Sequencing used peripheral blood. The J gene is TRBJ1-5, the V gene TRBV6-1; D is perhaps TRBD1 (6 bases). The CDR3 DNA sequence: TGTGCCAGCAGTGAAATGTTGCAGGGGCCGGGGCAGCCCCAGCATTTT. It translates to CASSEMLQGPGQPQHF.